This T cell receptor (beta chain) stems from a study of control samples from healthy donors and cancer patients. Using immunoSEQ multiplex PCR, the repertoire was profiled, and TCRdb retains in-frame clones only, with some absent. The sample gives approximately 170,000 clones, about 93% of which show up once; approximately 0.7% is in the top ten. Sequenced material: blood. The TCR originated in a woman in her twenties or thirties in good health.

CDR3 DNA sequence: TGTGCCTGGAGTGTGGGACAGGGGGCTAGAGAGACCCAGTACTTC. Encoded protein: CAWSVGQGARETQYF. J is TRBJ2-5 and V is TRBV30; 12 bases fit TRBD1. CDR3 length equals 15 residues. The V segment lost 0 bases and the J segment 4 bases; nucleotides outside the gene matches: 3. CDR1 is GTSNPN, CDR2 SVGIG, per germline (reference sequence).